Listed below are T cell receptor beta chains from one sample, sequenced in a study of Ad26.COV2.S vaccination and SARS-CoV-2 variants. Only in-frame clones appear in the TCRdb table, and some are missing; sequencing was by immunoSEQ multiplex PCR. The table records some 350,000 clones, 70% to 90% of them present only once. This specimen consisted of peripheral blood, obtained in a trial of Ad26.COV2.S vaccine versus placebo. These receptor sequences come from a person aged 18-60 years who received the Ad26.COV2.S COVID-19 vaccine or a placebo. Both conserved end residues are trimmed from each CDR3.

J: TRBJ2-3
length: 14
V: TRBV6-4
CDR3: ASSMTGGGAWDTQY

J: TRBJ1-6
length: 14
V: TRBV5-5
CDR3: ASSLVVGFGNSPLH

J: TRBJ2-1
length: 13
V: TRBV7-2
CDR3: ASSLGQGALSMQF

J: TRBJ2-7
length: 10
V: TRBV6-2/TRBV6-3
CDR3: ASSPRAYEQY

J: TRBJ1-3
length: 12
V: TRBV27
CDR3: ASSFGRAGNTIY

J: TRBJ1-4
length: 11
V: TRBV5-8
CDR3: ASLVWGREKLF

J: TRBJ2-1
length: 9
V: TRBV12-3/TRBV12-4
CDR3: ASGQGTGSF

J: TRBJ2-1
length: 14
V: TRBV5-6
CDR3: ASSLASGYSYNEQF

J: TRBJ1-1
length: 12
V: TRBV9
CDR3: ASSVEEGAAEAF

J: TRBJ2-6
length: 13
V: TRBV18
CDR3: ASSPPRAGANVLT

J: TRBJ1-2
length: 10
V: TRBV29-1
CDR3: SVELTDYGYT

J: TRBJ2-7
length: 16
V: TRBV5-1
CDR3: ASSLAGAQNWGSYEQY

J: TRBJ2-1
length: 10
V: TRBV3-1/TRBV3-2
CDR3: ASSHLKVEQF

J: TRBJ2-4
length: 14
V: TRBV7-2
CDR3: ASSLSGSSRGNIQY

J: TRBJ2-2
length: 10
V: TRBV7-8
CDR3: ASSSNTGELF

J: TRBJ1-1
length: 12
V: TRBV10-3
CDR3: ATGLDGMNTEAF

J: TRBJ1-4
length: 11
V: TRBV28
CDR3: ASTSPSDSGLF

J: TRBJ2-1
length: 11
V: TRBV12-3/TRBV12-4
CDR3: ASSPNRGDEQF

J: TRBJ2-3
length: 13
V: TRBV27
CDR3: ASRGWIAGVETQY

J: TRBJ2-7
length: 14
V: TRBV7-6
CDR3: ASSDRTSGGPYEQY

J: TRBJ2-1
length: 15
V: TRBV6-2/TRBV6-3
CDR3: ASSYDLEWEVYNEQF

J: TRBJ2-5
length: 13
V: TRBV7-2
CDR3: ASSSGVLPRETQY

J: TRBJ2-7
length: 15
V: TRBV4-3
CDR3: ASSYYQTGGWDYEQY

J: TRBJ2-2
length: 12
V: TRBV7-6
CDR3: ASSLQTNTGELF

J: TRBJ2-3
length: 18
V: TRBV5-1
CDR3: ASSLAPGQGSLGRTDTQY

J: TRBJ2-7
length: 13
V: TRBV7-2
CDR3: ASSLGPGLGNEQY

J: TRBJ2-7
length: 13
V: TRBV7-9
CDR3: ASSQGDRGRYEQY

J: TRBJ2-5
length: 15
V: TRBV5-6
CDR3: ASSLADRRPLQETQY

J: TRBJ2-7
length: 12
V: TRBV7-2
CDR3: ASSLGTSGSEQY

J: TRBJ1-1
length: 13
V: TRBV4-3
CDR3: ASSQENTDFTEAF

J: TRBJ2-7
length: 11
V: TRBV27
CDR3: ASSLGELREQY

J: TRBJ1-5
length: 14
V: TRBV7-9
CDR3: ASSLVTGVVGQPQH

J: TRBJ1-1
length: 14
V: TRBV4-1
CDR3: ASSQDWGGEGTEAF

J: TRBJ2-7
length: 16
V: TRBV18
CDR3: ASSPPSSGSSGAYEQY

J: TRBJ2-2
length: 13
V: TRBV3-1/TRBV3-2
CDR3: ATRWGGLVAGELF

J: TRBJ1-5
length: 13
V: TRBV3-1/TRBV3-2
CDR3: ASSQSMYSNQPQH

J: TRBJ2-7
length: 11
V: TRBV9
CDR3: ASSTDGDYEQY

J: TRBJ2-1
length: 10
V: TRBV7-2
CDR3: ASSRTVGEQF